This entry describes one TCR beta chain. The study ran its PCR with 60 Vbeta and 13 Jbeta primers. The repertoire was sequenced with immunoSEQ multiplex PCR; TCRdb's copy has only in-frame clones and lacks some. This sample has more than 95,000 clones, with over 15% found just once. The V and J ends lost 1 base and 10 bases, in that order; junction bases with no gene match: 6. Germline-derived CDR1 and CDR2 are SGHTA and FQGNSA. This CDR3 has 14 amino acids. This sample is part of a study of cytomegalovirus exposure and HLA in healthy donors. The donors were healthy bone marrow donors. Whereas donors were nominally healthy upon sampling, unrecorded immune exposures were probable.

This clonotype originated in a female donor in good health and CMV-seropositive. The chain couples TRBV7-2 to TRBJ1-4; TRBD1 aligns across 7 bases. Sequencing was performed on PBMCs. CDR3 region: CASSLGRQGVKLFF. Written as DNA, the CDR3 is TGTGCCAGCAGCTTAGGGAGACAGGGAGTAAAACTGTTTTTT.